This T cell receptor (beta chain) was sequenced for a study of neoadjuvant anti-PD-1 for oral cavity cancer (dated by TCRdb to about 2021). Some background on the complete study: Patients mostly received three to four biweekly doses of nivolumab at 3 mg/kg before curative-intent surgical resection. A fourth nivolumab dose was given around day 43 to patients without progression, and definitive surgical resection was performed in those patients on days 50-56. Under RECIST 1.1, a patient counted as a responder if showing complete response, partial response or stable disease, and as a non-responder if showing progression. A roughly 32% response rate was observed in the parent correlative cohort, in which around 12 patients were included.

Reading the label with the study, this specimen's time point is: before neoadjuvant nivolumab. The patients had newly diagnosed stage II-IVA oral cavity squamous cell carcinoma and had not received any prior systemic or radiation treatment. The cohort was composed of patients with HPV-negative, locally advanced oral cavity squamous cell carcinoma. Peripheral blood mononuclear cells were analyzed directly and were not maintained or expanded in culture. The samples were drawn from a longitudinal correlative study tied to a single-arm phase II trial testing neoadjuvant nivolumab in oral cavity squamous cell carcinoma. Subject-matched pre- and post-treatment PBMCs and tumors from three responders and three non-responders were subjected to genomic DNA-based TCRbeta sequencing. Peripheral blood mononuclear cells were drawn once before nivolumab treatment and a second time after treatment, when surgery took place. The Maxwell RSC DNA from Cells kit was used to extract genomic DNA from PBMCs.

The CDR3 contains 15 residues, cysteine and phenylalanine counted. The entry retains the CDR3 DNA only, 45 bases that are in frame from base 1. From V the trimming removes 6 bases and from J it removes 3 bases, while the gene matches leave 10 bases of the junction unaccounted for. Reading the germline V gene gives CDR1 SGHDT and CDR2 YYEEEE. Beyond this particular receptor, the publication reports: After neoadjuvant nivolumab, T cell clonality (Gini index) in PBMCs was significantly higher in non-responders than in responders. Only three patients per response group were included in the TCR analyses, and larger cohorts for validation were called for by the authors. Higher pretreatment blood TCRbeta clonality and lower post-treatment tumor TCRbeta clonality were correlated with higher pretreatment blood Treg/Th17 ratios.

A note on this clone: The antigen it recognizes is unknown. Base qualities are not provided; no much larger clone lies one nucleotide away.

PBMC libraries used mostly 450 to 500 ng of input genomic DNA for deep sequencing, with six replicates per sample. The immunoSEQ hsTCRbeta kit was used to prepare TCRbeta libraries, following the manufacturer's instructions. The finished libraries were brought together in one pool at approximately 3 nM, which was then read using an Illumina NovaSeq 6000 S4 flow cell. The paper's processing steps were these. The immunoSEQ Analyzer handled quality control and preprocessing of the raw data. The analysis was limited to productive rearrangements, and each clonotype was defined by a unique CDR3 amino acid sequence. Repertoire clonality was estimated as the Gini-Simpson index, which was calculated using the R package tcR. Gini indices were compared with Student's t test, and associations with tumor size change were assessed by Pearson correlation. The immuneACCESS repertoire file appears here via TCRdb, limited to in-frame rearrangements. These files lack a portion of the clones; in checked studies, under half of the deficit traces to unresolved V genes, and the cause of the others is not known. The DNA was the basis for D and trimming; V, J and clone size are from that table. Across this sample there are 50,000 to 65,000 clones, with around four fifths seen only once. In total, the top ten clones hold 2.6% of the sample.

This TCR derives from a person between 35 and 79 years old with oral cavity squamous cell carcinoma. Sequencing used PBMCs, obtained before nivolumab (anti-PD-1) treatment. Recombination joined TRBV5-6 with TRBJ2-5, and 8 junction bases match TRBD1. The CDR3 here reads CASTETTGVEETQYF. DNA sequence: TGTGCCAGCACCGAGACGACAGGGGTTGAAGAGACCCAGTACTTC.